The sequence of this T cell receptor beta chain was determined in a study of blood T cell repertoires in COVID-19. Study-level information: The United States, Italy and Spain supplied acute and convalescent COVID-19 samples. Nucleic acid was either cDNA or gDNA, and it came from T cells, B-cell-depleted T cells, or PBMCs.

CDR3 length equals 14 residues. Trimming cost V 0 bases and J 0 bases, with 6 bases left between them. Germline V gene lookup returns CDR1 SGHNT and CDR2 YYREEE (reference sequence). Methods used by the authors: Amplification of reference gene primers provided the estimated nucleated cell counts. Generated by immunoSEQ multiplex PCR, the TCRdb table keeps only in-frame clones and is missing some. V and J calls and clone size follow that table, whereas D and trimming were derived from the DNA. The top ten clones hold approximately 1.3% of a sample with over 300,000 clones, more than 70% of them seen once.

The receptor comes from a woman aged 45-65 years with acute or convalescent COVID-19. This chain links TRBV5-4 with TRBJ1-1; D uncertain. What was sequenced was peripheral blood. CDR3 nucleotides: TGTGCCAGCAGCTTGGGGACTGTGAACACTGAAGCTTTCTTT. Its protein is CASSLGTVNTEAFF. Looking up the rest from reference TRBV5-4 and TRBJ1-1 gives the full variable domain: ETGVTQSPTHLIKTRGQQVTLRCSSQSGHNTVSWYQQALGQGPQFIFQYYREEENGRGNFPPRFSGLQFPNYSSELNVNALELDDSALYLCASSLGTVNTEAFFGQGTRLTVV.